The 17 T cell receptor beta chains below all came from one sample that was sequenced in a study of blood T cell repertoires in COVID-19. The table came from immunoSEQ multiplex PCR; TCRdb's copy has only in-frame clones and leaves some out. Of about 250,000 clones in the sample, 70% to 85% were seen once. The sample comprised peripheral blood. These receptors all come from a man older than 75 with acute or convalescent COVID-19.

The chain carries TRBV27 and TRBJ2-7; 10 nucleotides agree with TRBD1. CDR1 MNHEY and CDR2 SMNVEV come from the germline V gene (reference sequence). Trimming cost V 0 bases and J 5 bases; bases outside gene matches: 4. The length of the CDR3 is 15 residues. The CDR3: CASSLSDRGRHEQYF. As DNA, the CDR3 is TGTGCCAGCAGTTTATCGGACAGGGGGAGGCACGAGCAGTACTTC.

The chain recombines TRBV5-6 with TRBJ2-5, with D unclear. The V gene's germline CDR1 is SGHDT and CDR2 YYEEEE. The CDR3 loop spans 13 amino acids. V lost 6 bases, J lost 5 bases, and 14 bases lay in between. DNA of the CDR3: TGTGCCAGCACCCGGTGGTCAAGTGAGACCCAGTACTTC. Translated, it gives CASTRWSSETQYF.

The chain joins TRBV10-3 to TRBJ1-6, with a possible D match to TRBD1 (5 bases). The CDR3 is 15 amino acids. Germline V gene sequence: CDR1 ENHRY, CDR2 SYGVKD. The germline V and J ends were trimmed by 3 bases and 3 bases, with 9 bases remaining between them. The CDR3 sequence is CAISDLQGYNSPLHF. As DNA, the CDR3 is TGTGCCATCAGTGATCTCCAGGGCTATAATTCACCCCTCCACTTT.

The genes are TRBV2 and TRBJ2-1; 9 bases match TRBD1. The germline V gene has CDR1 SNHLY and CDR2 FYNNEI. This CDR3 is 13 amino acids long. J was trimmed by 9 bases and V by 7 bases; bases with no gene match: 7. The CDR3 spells CASKQGASGEQFF. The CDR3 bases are TGTGCCAGCAAACAGGGGGCGTCTGGTGAGCAGTTCTTC.

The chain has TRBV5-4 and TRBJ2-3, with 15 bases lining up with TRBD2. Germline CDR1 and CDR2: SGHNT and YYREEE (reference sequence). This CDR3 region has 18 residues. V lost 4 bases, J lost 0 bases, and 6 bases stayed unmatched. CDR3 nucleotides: TGTGCCAGCAGCACCGGACTAGCGGGGGGGGCTAGCACAGATACGCAGTATTTT. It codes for CASSTGLAGGASTDTQYF.

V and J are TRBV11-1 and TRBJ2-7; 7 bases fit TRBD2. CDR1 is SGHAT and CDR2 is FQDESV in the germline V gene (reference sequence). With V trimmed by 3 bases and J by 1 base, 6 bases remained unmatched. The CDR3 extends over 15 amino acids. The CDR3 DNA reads TGTGCCAGCAGCTTCGCTAGCGGATCTTCCTACGAGCAGTACTTC. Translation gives CASSFASGSSYEQYF.

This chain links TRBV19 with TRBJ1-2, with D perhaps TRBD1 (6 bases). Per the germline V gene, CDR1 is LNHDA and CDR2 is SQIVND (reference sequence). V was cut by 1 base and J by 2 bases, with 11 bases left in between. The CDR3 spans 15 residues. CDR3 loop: CASSIAPGQNYGYTF. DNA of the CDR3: TGTGCCAGTAGTATAGCCCCGGGACAAAACTATGGCTACACCTTC.

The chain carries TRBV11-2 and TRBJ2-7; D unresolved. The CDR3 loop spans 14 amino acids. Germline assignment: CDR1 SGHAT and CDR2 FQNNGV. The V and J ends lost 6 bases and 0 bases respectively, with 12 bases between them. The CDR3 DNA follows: TGTGCCAGCAGTATCGACTTACTCTCCTACGAGCAGTACTTC. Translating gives CASSIDLLSYEQYF.

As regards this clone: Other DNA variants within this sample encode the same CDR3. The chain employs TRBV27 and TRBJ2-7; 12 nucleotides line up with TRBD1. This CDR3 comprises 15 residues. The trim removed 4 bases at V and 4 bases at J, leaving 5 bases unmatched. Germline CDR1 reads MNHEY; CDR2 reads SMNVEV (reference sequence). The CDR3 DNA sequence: TGTGCCAGCAGTTCACCGGGACAGGGGGCTTACGAGCAGTACTTC. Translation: CASSSPGQGAYEQYF.

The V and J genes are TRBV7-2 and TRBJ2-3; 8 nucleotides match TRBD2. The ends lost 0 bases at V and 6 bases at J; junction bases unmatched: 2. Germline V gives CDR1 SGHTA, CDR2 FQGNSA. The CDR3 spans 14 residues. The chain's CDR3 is CASSLATSVDTQYF. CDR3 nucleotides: TGTGCCAGCAGCTTAGCGACTAGCGTTGATACGCAGTATTTT.

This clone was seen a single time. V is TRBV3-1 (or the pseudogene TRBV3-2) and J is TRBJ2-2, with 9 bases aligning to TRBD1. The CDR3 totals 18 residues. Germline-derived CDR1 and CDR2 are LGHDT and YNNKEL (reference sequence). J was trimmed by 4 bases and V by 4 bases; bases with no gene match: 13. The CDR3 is CASSLSWTGAPSTGELFF. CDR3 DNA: TGTGCCAGCAGCCTATCATGGACAGGGGCACCCAGCACCGGGGAGCTGTTTTTT.

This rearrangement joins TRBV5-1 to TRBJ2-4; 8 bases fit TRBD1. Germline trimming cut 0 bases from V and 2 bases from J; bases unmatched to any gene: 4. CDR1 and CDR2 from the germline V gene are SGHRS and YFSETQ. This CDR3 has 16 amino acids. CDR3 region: CASSLEAGGPKNIQYF. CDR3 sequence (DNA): TGCGCCAGCAGCTTGGAGGCAGGGGGCCCCAAAAACATTCAGTACTTC. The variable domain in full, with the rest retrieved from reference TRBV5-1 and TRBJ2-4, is KAGVTQTPRYLIKTRGQQVTLSCSPISGHRSVSWYQQTPGQGLQFLFEYFSETQRNKGNFPGRFSGRQFSNSRSEMNVSTLELGDSALYLCASSLEAGGPKNIQYFGAGTRLSVL.

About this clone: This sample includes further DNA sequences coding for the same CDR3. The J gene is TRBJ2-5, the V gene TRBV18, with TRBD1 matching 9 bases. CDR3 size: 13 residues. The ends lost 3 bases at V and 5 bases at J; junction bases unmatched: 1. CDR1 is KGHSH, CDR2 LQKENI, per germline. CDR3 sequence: CASSPGQGETQYF. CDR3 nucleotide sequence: TGTGCCAGCTCACCCGGACAGGGGGAGACCCAGTACTTC.

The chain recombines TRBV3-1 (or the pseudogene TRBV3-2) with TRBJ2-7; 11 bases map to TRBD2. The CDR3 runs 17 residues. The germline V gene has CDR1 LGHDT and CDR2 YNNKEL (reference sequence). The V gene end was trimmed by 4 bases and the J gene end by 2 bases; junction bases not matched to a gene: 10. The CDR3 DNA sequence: TGTGCCAGCAGCCGCCAGGCCAGACTAGCGGGGACCTACGAGCAGTACTTC. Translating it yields CASSRQARLAGTYEQYF.

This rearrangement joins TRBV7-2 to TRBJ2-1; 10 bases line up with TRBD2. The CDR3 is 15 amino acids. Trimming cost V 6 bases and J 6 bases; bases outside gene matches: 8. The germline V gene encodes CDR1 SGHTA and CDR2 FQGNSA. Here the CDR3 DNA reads TGTGCCAGCAGTGTGGGGCTAGCGGGAGCCAATGAGCAGTTCTTC. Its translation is CASSVGLAGANEQFF.

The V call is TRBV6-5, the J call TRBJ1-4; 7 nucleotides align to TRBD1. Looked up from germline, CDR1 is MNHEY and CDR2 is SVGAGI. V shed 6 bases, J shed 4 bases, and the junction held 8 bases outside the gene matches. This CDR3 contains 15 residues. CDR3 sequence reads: CASSPGTALNEKLFF. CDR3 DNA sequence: TGTGCCAGCAGCCCCGGGACAGCCCTTAATGAAAAACTGTTTTTT.

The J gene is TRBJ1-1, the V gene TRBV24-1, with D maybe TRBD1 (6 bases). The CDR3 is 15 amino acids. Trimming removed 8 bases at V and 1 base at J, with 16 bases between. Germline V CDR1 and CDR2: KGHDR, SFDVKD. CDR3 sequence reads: CATKGVGTGNTEAFF. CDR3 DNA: TGTGCCACCAAGGGGGTGGGGACCGGGAACACTGAAGCTTTCTTT.